The next 6 T cell receptor beta chains were all read from a single sample in a study of immune cell composition in non-small cell lung cancer. TCRdb's copy holds only in-frame clones and misses some; the assay was immunoSEQ multiplex PCR. The sample lists about 8,300 clones; about 80% were seen once. Sequenced material: lung tumor tissue. The source is a human donor with non-small cell lung cancer.

The rearrangement links TRBV6-1 to TRBJ2-1, with D tentatively TRBD2 (6 bases). V gave up 3 bases and J gave up 8 bases, with 8 bases separating them. This CDR3 spans 12 amino acids. Germline V gene data show CDR1 as MNHNS and CDR2 as SASEGT. CDR3 sequence (DNA): TGTGCCAGCAGTGAGGAGGGATATGAGCAGTTCTTC. Translated, it gives CASSEEGYEQFF.

This clone was picked up a small number of times. This sequence joins TRBV28 and TRBJ2-1; a possible D gene is TRBD2 (5 bases). V was shortened by 2 bases and J by 8 bases, with 10 bases between the two germline ends. This CDR3 has 13 amino acids. The germline CDR1 and CDR2 sequences are MDHEN and SYDVKM. The CDR3 DNA follows: TGTGCCAGCAGTTTAAACAGCGGCGATGAGCAGTTCTTC. This sequence encodes CASSLNSGDEQFF.

This clone was counted a few times. V is TRBV11-2 and J is TRBJ2-7; unclear D gene. Trimming cost V 5 bases and J 2 bases, with 16 bases left between them. This CDR3 has 15 residues. Germline loops: CDR1 SGHAT, CDR2 FQNNGV. The CDR3 DNA follows: TGTGCCAGCAGCCCTGCCCTTATGCTGACCTACGAGCAGTACTTC. Its translation is CASSPALMLTYEQYF.

This chain connects TRBV7-6 to TRBJ1-4, with D tentatively TRBD1 (6 bases). Germline V gives CDR1 SGHVS, CDR2 FNYEAQ. This CDR3 has 12 residues. The V end lost 5 bases, the J end lost 8 bases, and 9 bases lay between the germline ends. This chain's CDR3 is CASSGGGEKLFF. Written as DNA, the CDR3 is TGTGCCAGCAGCGGAGGGGGAGAAAAACTGTTTTTT.

The rearrangement uses TRBV29-1 and TRBJ1-1; D not resolved. Germline assignment: CDR1 SQVTM and CDR2 ANQGSEA. The CDR3 is made up of 12 amino acids. V lost 5 bases and J 1 base, leaving 8 bases between the germline ends. CDR3 protein: CSVIRGNTEAFF. For the CDR3, the DNA is TGCAGCGTTATCCGGGGGAACACTGAAGCTTTCTTT.

This clone came up once. The chain employs TRBV4-3 and TRBJ1-6; D might be TRBD1 (5 bases). CDR1 and CDR2 from the germline V gene are LGHNA and YSLEER. Trimming stripped 0 bases from V and 12 bases from J, with 12 bases between. The CDR3 runs to 14 residues. This chain's CDR3 is CASSQEWGIGPLHF. The CDR3 nucleotides read TGCGCCAGCAGCCAAGAGTGGGGGATTGGACCCCTCCACTTT.